A selection of T cell receptor beta chains follows, all from one sample in a study of T cells in localized non-small cell lung cancer. Measured with immunoSEQ multiplex PCR; TCRdb has only the in-frame clones, and not every one. Among 15,000 to 20,000 clones listed, roughly 80% were seen once. Sample: peripheral blood, taken before any cancer treatment. The origin of the receptors is a man aged 40-75 years with stage I lung adenocarcinoma. Each CDR3 is given with its conserved first and last residue. The D gene is left open where the match is weak. Rows may omit the clone size; those that give it use once, few, many or a size class.

NA TRBJ1-4 TRBV7-2 NA TGTGCCAGCAGAGCAATAAAACAGCCTAATAGGGGAAAACTGTTTTTT CASRAIKQPNRGKLFF
NA TRBJ1-3 TRBV2 NA TGTGCCAGCAGTCGATCAGCATCCGCTGGAAACACCATATATTTT CASSRSASAGNTIYF
NA TRBJ2-5 TRBV27 TRBD2 TGTGCCAGCAGTCGCCTCCCGGGACTAGCGGGAGCCTGGGTAGGCGAGACCCAGTACTTC CASSRLPGLAGAWVGETQYF
NA TRBJ2-7 TRBV11-2 NA TGTGCCAGCAGCGTGTCCTACGAGCAGTACTTC CASSVSYEQYF
NA TRBJ2-3 TRBV18 TRBD2 TGTGCCAGCTCAAACCCGACTAGCGGGGGGCGGGAGCCAGATACGCAGTATTTT CASSNPTSGGREPDTQYF
NA TRBJ2-5 TRBV5-1 TRBD2 TGCGCCAGTAAGCACGCCGGGACTAGCGGGCCGTGGAACCAAGAGACCCAGTACTTC CASKHAGTSGPWNQETQYF
NA TRBJ2-7 TRBV5-4 NA TGTGCCAGCAGACAACAGGGTTCCTACGAGCAGTACTTC CASRQQGSYEQYF
few TRBJ1-1 TRBV10-3 NA TGTGCCATCAGTGAGTCGACGGCCAGGGATAACACTGAAGCTTTCTTT CAISESTARDNTEAFF
few TRBJ2-1 TRBV2 NA TGTGCCAGCACCTTACTTGAGCAGTTCTTC CASTLLEQFF
NA TRBJ2-1 TRBV7-3 NA TGTGCCAGCAGCTTGATAGCGATGGGTGGGCATGAGCAGTTCTTC CASSLIAMGGHEQFF
NA TRBJ2-1 TRBV28 NA TGTGCCAGCAGTTTGACAGGAGCCTCGTTCTTC CASSLTGASFF
NA TRBJ1-4 TRBV7-8 NA TGTGCCAGCAGCTTAGATAGACTTAATGAAAAACTGTTTTTT CASSLDRLNEKLFF
NA TRBJ2-2 TRBV6-5 TRBD1 TGTGCCAGCAGTCGACAGGGGGACACCGGGGAGCTGTTTTTT CASSRQGDTGELFF
NA TRBJ2-5 TRBV6-5 TRBD2 TGTGCCAGCAGTTACTCGAGAGCGGGGGGTAAGACCCAGTACTTC CASSYSRAGGKTQYF
NA TRBJ1-2 TRBV10-3 TRBD1 TGTGCCACCGGTTCTTTTGCCGGGACAGGGGAAGGCTACACCTTC CATGSFAGTGEGYTF
NA TRBJ2-3 TRBV10-3 TRBD1 TGTGCCATCACCCCGGGACAGGGCAGAGATACGCAGTATTTT CAITPGQGRDTQYF